The rows below give T cell receptor beta chains drawn from one sample of a study of brain T cells in children with intractable seizures. Method: immunoSEQ multiplex PCR; TCRdb's copy keeps in-frame clones and lacks some. Of 340,000 or so clones in the sample, approximately 93% are singletons; the top ten hold about 6%. The material was peripheral blood, obtained about 5 months after surgery. The receptors were gathered from a boy less than two years old with tuberous sclerosis and intractable seizures. Both conserved end residues are part of each CDR3. A D gene is named only where the DNA matches it firmly. Size values are once, few and many counts, or a class for expanded clones, and some rows have none.

D,V,J,size,CDR3,DNA
TRBD2,TRBV5-8,TRBJ2-2,few,CASSFSGTSGGTGELFF,TGTGCCAGCAGCTTTTCCGGGACTAGCGGGGGGACCGGGGAGCTGTTTTTT
-,TRBV6-5,TRBJ1-1,few,CASRQLTENTEAFF,TGTGCCAGCAGACAACTGACGGAAAACACTGAAGCTTTCTTT
TRBD1,TRBV7-3,TRBJ1-2,-,CASSLVGTGAGGYTF,TGTGCCAGCAGCTTAGTTGGGACAGGCGCCGGAGGCTACACCTTC
-,TRBV28,TRBJ2-3,-,CASSSYPQSGETDTQYF,TGTGCCAGCAGTTCATACCCTCAGTCGGGAGAGACAGATACGCAGTATTTT
-,TRBV2,TRBJ2-2,-,CASTPGHLNTGELFF,TGTGCCAGCACCCCCGGGCACTTGAACACCGGGGAGCTGTTTTTT
-,TRBV19,TRBJ1-1,-,CASRQSGGDRSAFF,TGTGCCAGCCGGCAGTCGGGGGGGGACCGGTCGGCTTTCTTT
-,TRBV19,TRBJ1-6,-,CASSGLFGSSSYNSPLHF,TGTGCCAGTAGTGGGCTTTTTGGGAGCAGCTCCTATAATTCACCCCTCCACTTT
-,TRBV9,TRBJ1-2,-,CASRNGPGYTF,TGTGCCAGCAGGAACGGGCCTGGCTACACCTTC
-,TRBV10-3,TRBJ2-5,-,CAISESRQRETQYF,TGTGCCATCAGTGAGTCTCGACAGCGGGAGACCCAGTACTTC
-,TRBV5-1,TRBJ2-5,-,CASSLGDWFGETQYF,TGCGCCAGCAGCTTAGGGGATTGGTTCGGAGAGACCCAGTACTTC
TRBD2,TRBV2,TRBJ2-5,-,CASRTSWFYETQYF,TGTGCCAGCAGGACTAGCTGGTTTTATGAGACCCAGTACTTC
TRBD1,TRBV7-9,TRBJ1-2,-,CASSLSAGGIHNYGYTF,TGTGCCAGCAGCTTATCTGCAGGGGGAATACATAACTATGGCTACACCTTC
-,TRBV5-1,TRBJ2-4,-,CASSLAGPPENIQYF,TGCGCCAGCAGCTTGGCGGGACCCCCGGAGAACATTCAGTACTTC
TRBD1,TRBV6-1,TRBJ1-4,-,CASSEGQTGGNEKLFF,TGTGCCAGCAGCGAAGGCCAGACAGGGGGAAATGAAAAACTGTTTTTT
-,TRBV10-3,TRBJ2-7,-,CAISKVGHPSYEQYF,TGTGCCATCAGTAAAGTAGGACATCCCTCCTACGAGCAGTACTTC
-,TRBV3-1/TRBV3-2,TRBJ2-2,-,CASSQDRPRGGELFF,TGTGCCAGCAGCCAAGACAGGCCCCGAGGCGGGGAGCTGTTTTTT
-,TRBV4-2,TRBJ2-7,-,CASSQDSWGSDSYEQYF,TGTGCCAGCAGCCAAGATTCTTGGGGGAGCGACTCCTACGAGCAGTACTTC
-,TRBV30,TRBJ1-6,-,CAWSPGQLNSPLHF,TGTGCCTGGAGTCCCGGGCAACTGAATTCACCCCTCCACTTT
-,TRBV7-2,TRBJ1-1,once,CASNWAGRVNTEAFF,TGTGCCAGCAACTGGGCGGGCAGGGTTAACACTGAAGCTTTCTTT
-,TRBV2,TRBJ2-7,-,CASQYDRGNEQYF,TGTGCCAGCCAATACGACCGCGGGAACGAGCAGTACTTC
TRBD1,TRBV29-1,TRBJ1-1,-,CSVSGGGGTEAFF,TGCAGCGTTTCAGGGGGGGGCGGCACTGAAGCTTTCTTT
-,TRBV5-1,TRBJ1-1,-,CASSETTMNTEAFF,TGCGCCAGCAGCGAAACTACTATGAACACTGAAGCTTTCTTT
-,TRBV11-3,TRBJ1-1,-,CASSPYVADTEAFF,TGTGCCAGCAGCCCCTACGTCGCGGACACTGAGGCTTTCTTT